Given below is one T cell receptor beta chain in context. Its specificity is not known. This sample also contains other DNA sequences that code for the same CDR3. This entry comes from a study of graft-versus-host responses after intestinal transplantation. Study results and limitations: Across patients carrying graft-donor T cell macrochimerism, allografts held high graft-versus-host to host-versus-graft clonal ratios. GvH clones detected in recipient marrow included some appearing first in ileum or blood.

Germline-derived CDR1 and CDR2 are SGHTA and FQGNSA. The CDR3 consists of 13 residues. J lost 3 bases, V lost 3 bases, and 2 bases had no gene match. Processing released intraepithelial and lamina propria lymphocytes from the graft tissue. TCRdb's copy holds only in-frame clones and misses some; the assay was immunoSEQ multiplex PCR. The sample records fewer than 10,000 clones, approximately 64% being singletons. The clonotype originates from a human patient who received an intestinal transplant, so some T cells may come from the graft donor. The rearrangement uses TRBV7-2 and TRBJ2-7, with 7 nucleotides matching TRBD1. The material was ileum tissue, obtained 450 to 470 days after transplant. For the CDR3, the DNA is TGTGCCAGCAGCTTTCGACAGGGCTACGAGCAGTACGTC. The encoded protein is CASSFRQGYEQYV.